One sample yielded the 2 T cell receptor beta chains listed below, sequenced in a study of shared clonotypes between healthy human individuals. Using immunoSEQ multiplex PCR, the repertoire was profiled, and TCRdb retains in-frame clones only, with some absent. The sample consists of approximately 980,000 clones, roughly 72% of them appearing once. Source material: memory CD4+ T cells sorted from blood. The subset denotes: CD45RA-negative fraction. These receptors all stem from a man aged 18 to 29 in good health.

As for this clone: Its ends do not fully match the called genes, so a read error is possible. V usage is TRBV7-7 and J usage is TRBJ2-2; tentatively, D is TRBD2 (5 bases). The germline gives CDR1 SSHAT, CDR2 FNYEAQ (reference sequence). The CDR3 has 17 residues. The CDR3 spells CASSSSRFRETAGELFF. The CDR3 coding sequence is TGTGCTAGCAGCTCCTCCAGGTTCCGGGAAACAGCCGGGGAGCTGTTTTTT.

This chain joins TRBV28 and TRBJ2-3; no reliable D call. The germline CDR1 and CDR2 sequences are MDHEN and SYDVKM. CDR3 length: 14 amino acids. The germline V and J ends were trimmed by 3 bases and 2 bases, with 9 bases remaining between them. The CDR3 loop is CASSLGTTTDTQYF. In nucleotides, the CDR3 is TGTGCCAGCAGTTTGGGTACAACCACAGATACGCAGTATTTT.